This TCR beta chain was identified in a study of cytomegalovirus exposure and HLA in healthy donors. Whole-study findings and limits: A later analysis linked a missense DCLRE1C variant to TCR beta V- and J-gene trimming. A few chains tied to CMV proved CMV antigen-specific in vitro. Later work associated 17,000 or so TCR beta sequences with HLA alleles at 0.05 false discovery rate.

PCR primers comprised 60 Vbeta and 13 Jbeta primers. This table comes from immunoSEQ multiplex PCR, and its TCRdb copy is limited to in-frame clones, with some not included. The table lists some 180,000 clones, 82% of them singletons, with approximately 1.5% in the top ten. As for this clone: Its antigen is currently unknown.

V shed 4 bases, J shed 5 bases, and the junction held 11 bases outside the gene matches. This CDR3 has 15 residues. CDR1 is SGDLS, CDR2 YYNGEE, per germline. At collection, donors were nominally healthy, but unrecorded immune exposures were probable. The V and J genes are TRBV9 and TRBJ2-5; 7 bases line up with TRBD1. The sequenced material came from PBMCs. This clonotype originated in a man in his forties or fifties in good health and CMV-seronegative. This chain's CDR3 is CASSSGGQLTETQYF. CDR3 nucleotides: TGTGCCAGCAGCTCAGGGGGACAGTTGACGGAGACCCAGTACTTC.